Shown below are 14 T cell receptor beta chains from a single sample sequenced in a study of blood T cell repertoires in COVID-19. Clones were sequenced by immunoSEQ multiplex PCR, and TCRdb holds only the in-frame ones, with some missing. The sample records some 390,000 clones, approximately 87% being singletons. Sequencing was carried out using peripheral blood. All receptors come from a woman aged 60-75 years with COVID-19, enrolled during active disease.

CDR3 sequence reads: CASSTGPGNTIYF. CDR3 nucleotide sequence: TGTGCCAGCAGTACAGGGCCTGGAAACACCATATATTTT. V is TRBV2 and J is TRBJ1-3; a weak D match, TRBD1 (6 bases). V was pared by 5 bases and J by 2 bases, with 7 bases between. CDR1 SNHLY and CDR2 FYNNEI come from the germline V gene. This CDR3 has 13 amino acids. The whole variable domain, remainder taken from reference TRBV2 and TRBJ1-3, is EPEVTQTPSHQVTQMGQEVILRCVPISNHLYFYWYRQILGQKVEFLVSFYNNEISEKSEIFDDQFSVERPDGSNFTLKIRSTKLEDSAMYFCASSTGPGNTIYFGEGSWLTVV.

This chain joins TRBV2 and TRBJ1-6; weak D call: TRBD1 (6 bases). Germline V gene data show CDR1 as SNHLY and CDR2 as FYNNEI. This CDR3 has 17 amino acids. Trimming took 4 bases from V and 2 from J, leaving 15 bases between them. The CDR3 region is CASSGGHRGAYNSPLHF. DNA of the CDR3: TGTGCCAGCAGTGGGGGACACCGCGGCGCCTATAATTCACCCCTCCACTTT. Full variable domain (rest looked up from reference TRBV2 and TRBJ1-6): EPEVTQTPSHQVTQMGQEVILRCVPISNHLYFYWYRQILGQKVEFLVSFYNNEISEKSEIFDDQFSVERPDGSNFTLKIRSTKLEDSAMYFCASSGGHRGAYNSPLHFGNGTRLTVT.

This chain joins TRBV5-1 and TRBJ1-6; D not certain. V lost 4 bases to trimming and J lost 7 bases, with 15 bases between them. The CDR3 length is 15 residues. Germline V gives CDR1 SGHRS, CDR2 YFSETQ. The CDR3 nucleotides are TGCGCCAGCAGCGCCTACCTAGGAGTAAATTCACCCCTCCACTTT. Protein product: CASSAYLGVNSPLHF.

The J gene is TRBJ1-6, the V gene TRBV30; 7 bases align to TRBD1. The V segment lost 3 bases and the J segment 10 bases; nucleotides outside the gene matches: 9. The CDR3 runs 14 residues. Germline CDR1 GTSNPN, CDR2 SVGIG (reference sequence). The CDR3 loop is CAWRQTGYQSPLHF. DNA of the CDR3: TGTGCCTGGAGACAGACAGGGTATCAATCACCCCTCCACTTT. The whole variable domain, filled in from reference TRBV30 and TRBJ1-6, reads SQTIHQWPATLVQPVGSPLSLECTVEGTSNPNLYWYRQAAGRGLQLLFYSVGIGQISSEVPQNLSASRPQDRQFILSSKKLLLSDSGFYLCAWRQTGYQSPLHFGNGTRLTVT.

The chain recombines TRBV28 with TRBJ1-1; TRBD1 might be the D (6 bases). CDR1 and CDR2 (germline): MDHEN, SYDVKM. V was trimmed by 3 bases and J by 5 bases, leaving 10 bases between them. CDR3 length: 13 residues. The CDR3 here is CASSFQGRTEAFF. The CDR3, as DNA: TGTGCCAGCAGTTTCCAGGGGCGAACTGAAGCTTTCTTT.

V usage is TRBV5-8 and J usage is TRBJ1-1; perhaps TRBD1 as D (6 bases). Germline V gene sequence: CDR1 SGHTS, CDR2 YDEGEE. This CDR3 has 12 amino acids. Trimming cost V 9 bases and J 7 bases, with 16 bases left between them. In DNA, the CDR3 is TGTGCCACCACCCGCAGGGGAGATGAAGCTTTCTTT. Translating it yields CATTRRGDEAFF. Using reference TRBV5-8 and TRBJ1-1 for the parts outside the CDR3, the full variable domain is EAGVTQSPTHLIKTRGQQATLRCSPISGHTSVYWYQQALGLGLQFLLWYDEGEERNRGNFPPRFSGRQFPNYSSELNVNALELEDSALYLCATTRRGDEAFFGQGTRLTVV.

The V call is TRBV5-1, the J call TRBJ2-1; 12 nucleotides line up with TRBD2. With 6 bases clipped from V and 9 bases from J, the junction kept 4 bases outside the gene matches. CDR1 is SGHRS, CDR2 YFSETQ, per germline. The CDR3 sequence is 13 residues long. This CDR3 is CASKLAGGSEQFF. Here the CDR3 DNA reads TGCGCCAGCAAACTAGCGGGGGGAAGTGAGCAGTTCTTC.

V usage is TRBV7-6 and J usage is TRBJ2-1; 8 positions match TRBD2. Unmatched junction bases numbered 8, after V lost 4 bases and J lost 6 bases. CDR3 length: 15 amino acids. Per germline, CDR1 SGHVS and CDR2 FNYEAQ. As DNA, the CDR3 is TGTGCCAGCAGCTACGGGACTAGAGAGGGCAATGAGCAGTTCTTC. Its protein product is CASSYGTREGNEQFF.

V gene TRBV7-9 combines with J gene TRBJ1-2, with TRBD1 matching 10 bases. This CDR3 is built from 16 residues. V lost 5 bases and J lost 7; bases outside the gene matches: 13. Germline V gives CDR1 SEHNR, CDR2 FQNEAQ (reference sequence). CDR3 amino acids: CASSRIPGQGFGGYTF. Here the CDR3 DNA reads TGTGCCAGCAGCCGTATTCCGGGACAGGGGTTCGGTGGCTACACCTTC.

The V gene is TRBV5-1, the J gene TRBJ2-5; D is possibly TRBD2 (5 bases). Germline V CDR1 and CDR2: SGHRS, YFSETQ. Trimming removed 0 bases at V and 3 bases at J, with 12 bases between. The CDR3 loop spans 15 amino acids. CDR3 sequence reads: CASSLASGIEETQYF. CDR3 sequence (DNA): TGCGCCAGCAGCTTGGCGTCCGGGATCGAAGAGACCCAGTACTTC. The variable domain in full, with the rest retrieved from reference TRBV5-1 and TRBJ2-5, is KAGVTQTPRYLIKTRGQQVTLSCSPISGHRSVSWYQQTPGQGLQFLFEYFSETQRNKGNFPGRFSGRQFSNSRSEMNVSTLELGDSALYLCASSLASGIEETQYFGPGTRLLVL.

The V gene is TRBV9, the J gene TRBJ2-7, with 8 bases aligning to TRBD2. CDR1 is SGDLS, CDR2 YYNGEE, per germline. Trimming took 0 bases from V and 3 from J; bases not matched to a gene: 5. The CDR3 has 15 residues. The CDR3 sequence: CASSVAPGTSYEQYF. CDR3 bases: TGTGCCAGCAGCGTAGCCCCAGGGACTAGCTACGAGCAGTACTTC.

The rearrangement links TRBV6-2 or TRBV6-3 to TRBJ1-1; 8 positions match TRBD1. CDR1 is MNHEY, CDR2 SVGEGT, per germline. Trimming at V came to 2 bases and at J to 5 bases, leaving 4 bases not matched to a gene. The CDR3 runs 14 residues. Written as DNA, the CDR3 is TGTGCCAGCAGTTACCAGGGGGCGCTTACTGAAGCTTTCTTT. This gives the protein CASSYQGALTEAFF.

The chain joins TRBV6-5 to TRBJ1-2; D possibly corresponds to TRBD1 (6 bases). The CDR3 covers 12 residues. Looked up from germline, CDR1 is MNHEY and CDR2 is SVGAGI. Trimming took off 5 bases at V and 7 bases at J, with 11 bases between the two ends. CDR3 DNA sequence: TGTGCCAGCAGTCGGGGGGCAGGTGGCTACACCTTC. This sequence encodes CASSRGAGGYTF.

J is TRBJ1-6 and V is TRBV10-2, with 7 bases that match TRBD1. The V gene end was trimmed by 10 bases and the J gene end by 6 bases; junction bases not matched to a gene: 3. Germline CDR1 WSHSY, CDR2 SAAADI. The length of the CDR3 is 12 residues. CDR3 in amino acids: CATRQGNSPLHF. CDR3 nucleotide sequence: TGCGCCACCCGACAGGGTAATTCACCCCTCCACTTT.